Included here is one T cell receptor (beta chain) sequence, with context. This sample was included in a study of shared T cell receptors in the human thymus. The CDR3 covers 11 residues. V was clipped by 4 bases and J by 11 bases, with 11 bases between them. From germline, CDR1 is MNHNY and CDR2 SVGAGI (reference sequence). Some clones are missing from TCRdb's copy, which holds only in-frame ones; the method was immunoSEQ multiplex PCR. The profile shows 700,000 or so clones, approximately 83% of them singletons. The same sample was also studied in work on human thymus T cells.

This sequence joins TRBV6-6 and TRBJ1-1; D gene uncertain. Source material: thymocytes. The TCR sequence derives from a girl under three years old with a congenital heart defect. In DNA form, the CDR3 reads TGTGCCAGCAGTTTTGTGGCGGGTGCTTTCTTT. As protein: CASSFVAGAFF.